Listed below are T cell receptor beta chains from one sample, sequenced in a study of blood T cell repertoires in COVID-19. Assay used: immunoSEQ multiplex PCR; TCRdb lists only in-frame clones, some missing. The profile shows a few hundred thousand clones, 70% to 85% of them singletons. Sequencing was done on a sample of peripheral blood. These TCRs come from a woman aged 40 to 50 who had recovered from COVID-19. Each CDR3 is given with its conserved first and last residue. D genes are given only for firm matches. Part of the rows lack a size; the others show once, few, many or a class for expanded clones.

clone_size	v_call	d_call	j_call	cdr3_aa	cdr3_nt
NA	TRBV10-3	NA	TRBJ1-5	CAISDGERTNQPQHF	TGTGCCATCAGTGACGGTGAGAGAACCAATCAGCCCCAGCATTTT
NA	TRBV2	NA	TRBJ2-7	CASRTDRLNSYEQYF	TGTGCCAGCAGAACCGACAGGCTAAACTCCTACGAGCAGTACTTC
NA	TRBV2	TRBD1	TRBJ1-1	CASSEGQLNTEAFF	TGTGCCAGCAGTGAGGGACAGCTGAACACTGAAGCTTTCTTT
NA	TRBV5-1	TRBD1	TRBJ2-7	CASSLGPGQAQYEQYF	TGCGCCAGCAGCTTGGGGCCCGGACAGGCTCAATACGAGCAGTACTTC
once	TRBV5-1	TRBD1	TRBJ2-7	CASSLTPGQGYSEQYF	TGCGCCAGCAGCTTGACACCGGGACAGGGCTACTCCGAGCAGTACTTC
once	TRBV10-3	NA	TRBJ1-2	CANSPEGLYGYTF	TGTGCCAACTCCCCCGAGGGTTTGTATGGCTACACCTTC
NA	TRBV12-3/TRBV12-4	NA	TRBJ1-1	CASSLDTGTEAFF	TGTGCCAGCAGTTTAGACACGGGCACTGAAGCTTTCTTT
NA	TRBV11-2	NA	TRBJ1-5	CASSFVGGENQPQHF	TGTGCCAGCAGCTTCGTTGGAGGGGAAAATCAGCCCCAGCATTTT
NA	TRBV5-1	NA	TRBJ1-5	CASSFGGSNQPQHF	TGCGCCAGCAGCTTCGGAGGGAGCAATCAGCCCCAGCATTTT
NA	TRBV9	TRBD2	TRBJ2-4	CASSAREGTDIQYF	TGTGCCAGCAGCGCAAGGGAGGGAACGGACATTCAGTACTTC
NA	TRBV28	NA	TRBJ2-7	CASSFRYSYEQYF	TGTGCCAGCAGTTTCAGGTACTCCTACGAGCAGTACTTC
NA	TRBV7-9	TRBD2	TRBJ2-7	CASSMSGTYSYEQYF	TGTGCCAGCAGCATGAGCGGGACCTACTCCTACGAGCAGTACTTC
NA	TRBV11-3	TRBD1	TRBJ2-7	CASSSGGQGIYEQYF	TGTGCCAGCAGCTCTGGGGGACAGGGGATCTACGAGCAGTACTTC
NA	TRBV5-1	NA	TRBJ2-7	CASSLAGTYEQYF	TGCGCCAGCAGCTTGGCGGGGACCTACGAGCAGTACTTC
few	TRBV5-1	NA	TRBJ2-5	CASSLQGNQETQYF	TGCGCCAGCAGCTTACAGGGTAACCAAGAGACCCAGTACTTC
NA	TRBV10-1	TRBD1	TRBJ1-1	CASSGTANTEAFF	TGCGCCAGCAGCGGGACAGCGAACACTGAAGCTTTCTTT
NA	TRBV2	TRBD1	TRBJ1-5	CASSEAATGGNQPQHF	TGTGCCAGCAGTGAAGCGGCGACAGGGGGGAATCAGCCCCAGCATTTT
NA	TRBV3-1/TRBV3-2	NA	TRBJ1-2	CASSQDARVGGYTF	TGTGCCAGCAGCCAAGATGCCAGGGTTGGTGGCTACACCTTC
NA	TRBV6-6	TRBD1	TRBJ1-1	CASSSGQGGYTEAFF	TGTGCCAGCAGTTCCGGACAGGGAGGCTACACTGAAGCTTTCTTT
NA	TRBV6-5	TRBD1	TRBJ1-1	CASNHRGRAEAFF	TGTGCCAGCAACCACAGGGGAAGGGCTGAAGCTTTCTTT
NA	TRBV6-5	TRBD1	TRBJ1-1	CASRMDRAAEAFF	TGTGCCAGCAGGATGGACAGGGCCGCTGAAGCTTTCTTT
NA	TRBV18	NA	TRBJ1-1	CASSPDPTGFTEAFF	TGTGCCAGCTCACCGGACCCAACGGGATTCACTGAAGCTTTCTTT
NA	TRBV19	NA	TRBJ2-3	CASTWAGKSTDTQYF	TGTGCCAGTACGTGGGCCGGTAAGAGCACAGATACGCAGTATTTT
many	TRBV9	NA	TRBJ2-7	CASSVGREYEQYF	TGTGCCAGCAGCGTAGGCAGGGAATACGAGCAGTACTTC
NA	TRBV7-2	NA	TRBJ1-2	CASSLGRVQSNYGYTF	TGTGCCAGCAGCTTAGGGAGGGTTCAAAGTAACTATGGCTACACCTTC
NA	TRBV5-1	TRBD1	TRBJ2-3	CASSALGTGETDTQYF	TGCGCCAGCAGCGCCCTAGGGACAGGGGAGACAGATACGCAGTATTTT
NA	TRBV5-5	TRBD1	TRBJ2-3	CASSFTGVISDTQYF	TGTGCCAGCAGCTTTACAGGGGTCATATCAGATACGCAGTATTTT
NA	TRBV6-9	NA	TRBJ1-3	CASPRISGNTIYF	TGTGCCAGCCCGCGGATTTCTGGAAACACCATATATTTT
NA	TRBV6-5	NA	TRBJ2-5	CATSGAQETQYF	TGTGCCACCTCAGGGGCGCAAGAGACCCAGTACTTC
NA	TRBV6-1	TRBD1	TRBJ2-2	CASSDRGQPVRELFF	TGTGCCAGCAGTGATCGGGGACAGCCAGTTCGGGAGCTGTTTTTT
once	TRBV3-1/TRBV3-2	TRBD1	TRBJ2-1	CASSDRGYNEQFF	TGTGCCAGCAGCGACAGGGGCTACAATGAGCAGTTCTTC
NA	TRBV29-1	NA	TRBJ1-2	CSVEVQGDYGYTF	TGCAGCGTTGAAGTACAGGGCGACTATGGCTACACCTTC
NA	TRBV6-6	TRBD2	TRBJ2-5	CASSYGLAGGVETQYF	TGTGCCAGCAGCTACGGACTAGCGGGGGGTGTGGAGACCCAGTACTTC
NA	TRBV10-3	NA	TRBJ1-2	CAISIEQGVYGYTF	TGTGCCATCAGTATAGAACAGGGCGTCTATGGCTACACCTTC
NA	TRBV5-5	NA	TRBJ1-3	CASSRGMGHSTGNTIYF	TGTGCCAGCAGCAGGGGGATGGGACACTCCACCGGAAACACCATATATTTT
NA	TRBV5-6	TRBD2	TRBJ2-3	CASSVKTSPPPDTQYF	TGTGCCAGCAGCGTGAAGACTAGCCCGCCCCCAGATACGCAGTATTTT
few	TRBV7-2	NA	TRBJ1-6	CASSLVPGNSPLHF	TGTGCCAGCAGCTTAGTTCCGGGGAACTCACCCCTCCACTTT
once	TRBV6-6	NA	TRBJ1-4	CASGYRALNEKLFF	TGTGCCAGCGGATACAGGGCCCTTAATGAAAAACTGTTTTTT
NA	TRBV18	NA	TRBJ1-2	CASSRGRGQDGYTF	TGTGCCAGCTCACGGGGCAGGGGCCAGGATGGCTACACCTTC
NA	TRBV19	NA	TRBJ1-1	CASSTRGGRMNTEAFF	TGTGCCAGTAGTACGAGAGGGGGACGGATGAACACTGAAGCTTTCTTT